These 2 T cell receptor beta chains were all obtained from the same sample, sequenced in a study of patients and donors after allogeneic stem cell transplantation. From the RT-PCR reads, TCRdb called clonotypes with MiXCR, one entry per CDR3 protein. The sample shows approximately 200,000 distinct CDR3 sequences, 40% to 45% of them seen only once. The sequenced sample consisted of blood, either unsorted or a sorted T cell fraction (not recorded which). Receptors were obtained from a human donor who was either an allogeneic HSCT recipient or a stem cell or donor lymphocyte infusion donor (not recorded which). It is not recorded whose cells these are; they may come from a transplant donor.

This clonotype showed up just a few times. The V call is TRBV9, the J call TRBJ1-2, with 7 bases aligning to TRBD1. Germline values: CDR1 SGDLS, CDR2 YYNGEE. This CDR3 is 15 amino acids long. V shed 3 bases, J shed 4 bases, and the junction held 9 bases outside the gene matches. The CDR3 sequence: CASSEEGASGYGYTF. The CDR3 bases are TGTGCCAGCAGCGAGGAGGGGGCGAGCGGCTATGGCTACACCTTC.

The chain couples TRBV6-2 or TRBV6-3 to TRBJ2-1; D uncertain. Germline loops: CDR1 MNHEY, CDR2 SVGEGT. The CDR3 is 16 amino acids. V was trimmed by 0 bases and J by 6 bases, leaving 15 bases between them. For the CDR3, the DNA is TGTGCCAGCAGTTACTCCGACTCCCTCCTCGGCAATGAGCAGTTCTTC. It translates to CASSYSDSLLGNEQFF.